These T cell receptor beta chains were read from a single sample in a study of blood T cell repertoires in COVID-19. Using immunoSEQ multiplex PCR, the repertoire was profiled, and TCRdb retains in-frame clones only, with some absent. The table shows fewer than 200,000 clones, with roughly 86% occurring only once. Sequencing was carried out using peripheral blood. Receptors were obtained from a man aged 35 to 55 with active or convalescent COVID-19. Both conserved end residues are part of each CDR3. The D gene is left open where the match is weak. Clone size is not always given. Where it is, it says once, few, many or a class for expanded clones.

>TRBV7-2|TRBJ1-4|NA|NA
CASSLDAGVWAGEKLFF
TGTGCCAGCAGCTTAGATGCCGGGGTTTGGGCAGGCGAAAAACTGTTTTTT
>TRBV4-2|TRBJ2-7|TRBD1|NA
CASSQDIIGTDSYEQYF
TGTGCCAGCAGCCAAGATATTATCGGGACAGATTCCTACGAGCAGTACTTC
>TRBV2|TRBJ2-7|TRBD2|NA
CASSEADSSGGSSYEQYF
TGTGCCAGCAGTGAAGCGGATTCTAGCGGGGGCTCCTCCTACGAGCAGTACTTC
>TRBV21-1|TRBJ1-6|NA|NA
CASSRRTVYNSPLHF
TGTGCCAGCAGCAGACGGACAGTCTATAATTCACCCCTCCACTTT
>TRBV19|TRBJ1-1|NA|NA
CASSIRSGTSTTEAFF
TGTGCCAGTAGTATCCGCTCCGGGACATCAACTACTGAAGCTTTCTTT
>TRBV11-2|TRBJ1-1|NA|NA
CASSPPGFEAFF
TGTGCCAGCAGCCCCCCAGGATTCGAAGCTTTCTTT
>TRBV5-6|TRBJ1-6|NA|NA
CASSFEGSNSPLHF
TGTGCCAGCAGCTTCGAAGGGAGTAATTCACCCCTCCACTTT
>TRBV10-3|TRBJ2-3|TRBD2|once
CAISGGLAGTDTQYF
TGTGCCATCAGTGGGGGACTAGCGGGGACAGATACGCAGTATTTT
>TRBV5-6|TRBJ2-2|NA|NA
CASSLSVELAGGELFF
TGTGCCAGCAGCTTGTCCGTAGAGCTAGCAGGCGGGGAGCTGTTTTTT
>TRBV5-1|TRBJ1-6|NA|NA
CASSLDGGRVGPPLHF
TGCGCCAGCAGCTTGGATGGGGGCAGGGTGGGTCCACCCCTCCACTTT
>TRBV27|TRBJ1-2|NA|NA
CASSLGGGFNYGYTF
TGTGCCAGCAGCCTCGGGGGAGGGTTTAACTATGGCTACACCTTC
>TRBV15|TRBJ1-1|TRBD1|NA
CATSPPGDRVVTEAFF
TGTGCCACCAGCCCGCCAGGGGACAGGGTCGTCACTGAAGCTTTCTTT
>TRBV3-1/TRBV3-2|TRBJ2-2|NA|NA
CASSPSTANTGELFF
TGTGCCAGCAGCCCTTCCACAGCGAACACCGGGGAGCTGTTTTTT
>TRBV2|TRBJ1-4|TRBD1|NA
CASSEDGTAIRKLFF
TGTGCCAGCAGTGAAGACGGGACAGCCATTAGAAAACTGTTTTTT
>TRBV27|TRBJ1-1|NA|NA
CASRSKITGYVTEAFF
TGTGCCAGCAGATCAAAGATCACAGGGTATGTCACTGAAGCTTTCTTT
>TRBV5-4|TRBJ2-5|TRBD1|NA
CASSKDRTYQETQYF
TGTGCCAGCAGCAAGGACAGGACGTACCAAGAGACCCAGTACTTC
>TRBV5-4|TRBJ1-2|NA|NA
CASRPVGAHYGYTF
TGTGCCAGCAGACCCGTGGGGGCGCACTATGGCTACACCTTC
>TRBV18|TRBJ2-7|NA|NA
CASSPPTGFYEQYF
TGTGCCAGCTCACCTCCGACAGGTTTCTACGAGCAGTACTTC
>TRBV6-2/TRBV6-3|TRBJ2-2|TRBD1|NA
CASSYRQGARTGELFF
TGTGCCAGCAGTTACCGGCAGGGGGCGCGCACCGGGGAGCTGTTTTTT
>TRBV6-2/TRBV6-3|TRBJ1-2|TRBD1|once
CASSHRDRFYGYTF
TGTGCCAGCAGTCACCGGGACAGATTCTATGGCTACACCTTC
>TRBV6-5|TRBJ1-2|TRBD1|NA
CASRPGQGDYGYTF
TGTGCCAGCAGACCGGGACAGGGGGACTATGGCTACACCTTC
>TRBV6-5|TRBJ1-2|TRBD1|NA
CASSGTGGYGYTF
TGTGCCAGCAGCGGGACAGGGGGCTATGGCTACACCTTC
>TRBV3-1/TRBV3-2|TRBJ2-2|NA|NA
CASSHSGMLAGELFF
TGTGCCAGCAGCCATTCAGGGATGTTGGCCGGGGAGCTGTTTTTT
>TRBV5-8|TRBJ2-5|TRBD2|NA
CASRSRGKETQYF
TGTGCCAGCCGATCGCGGGGGAAAGAGACCCAGTACTTC
>TRBV10-1|TRBJ2-7|NA|NA
CASSDGSAGGEQYF
TGCGCCAGCAGTGATGGTTCGGCAGGAGGAGAGCAGTACTTC
>TRBV18|TRBJ2-7|NA|once
CASSPPGQFYEQYF
TGTGCCAGCTCACCACCGGGACAATTCTACGAGCAGTACTTC
>TRBV10-2|TRBJ1-3|NA|once
CASSESRFSGNTIYF
TGCGCCAGCAGTGAGTCACGGTTCTCTGGAAACACCATATATTTT
>TRBV6-5|TRBJ2-5|TRBD2|NA
CASSTGTSGGRTQYF
TGTGCCAGCAGTACTGGGACTAGCGGGGGCAGGACCCAGTACTTC
>TRBV24-1|TRBJ1-1|NA|NA
CATYVTGSWLTTNTEAFF
TGTGCCACCTATGTCACAGGCAGTTGGCTTACTACGAACACTGAAGCTTTCTTT
>TRBV5-6|TRBJ2-7|NA|many
CASSSRRGYEQYF
TGTGCCAGCAGCTCGCGCAGGGGTTACGAGCAGTACTTC
>TRBV6-5|TRBJ1-6|NA|NA
CASSYSQGPRSPLHF
TGTGCCAGCAGTTACTCCCAGGGCCCGAGGTCACCCCTCCACTTT
>TRBV6-2/TRBV6-3|TRBJ1-5|TRBD1|NA
CASSRPDREGQPQHF
TGTGCCAGCAGTCGCCCAGACAGGGAAGGACAGCCCCAGCATTTT
>TRBV3-1/TRBV3-2|TRBJ2-3|TRBD2|NA
CASRPAGSADTQYF
TGTGCCAGCAGACCAGCGGGGTCGGCAGATACGCAGTATTTT
>TRBV2|TRBJ1-1|TRBD1|NA
CASSPGQGLNTEAFF
TGTGCCAGCAGTCCAGGACAGGGCTTGAACACTGAAGCTTTCTTT
>TRBV25-1|TRBJ1-5|NA|NA
CASSEYRTDQPQHF
TGTGCCAGCAGTGAATATAGGACAGATCAGCCCCAGCATTTT
>TRBV12-5|TRBJ1-4|TRBD1|NA
CASGPGGTGLNEKLFF
TGTGCTAGTGGCCCAGGGGGGACAGGCCTTAATGAAAAACTGTTTTTT
>TRBV5-8|TRBJ1-5|NA|NA
CASSLGEWGQPQHF
TGTGCCAGCAGCTTGGGGGAGTGGGGACAGCCCCAGCATTTT
>TRBV7-2|TRBJ2-5|NA|NA
CASSRGNVETQYF
TGTGCCAGCAGCCGGGGTAACGTGGAGACCCAGTACTTC
>TRBV4-1|TRBJ1-2|NA|NA
CASSSTRGAYGYTF
TGCGCCAGCAGCAGCACCAGGGGCGCCTATGGCTACACCTTC
>TRBV27|TRBJ2-7|TRBD1|NA
CASSRDRHSYEQYF
TGTGCCAGCAGCCGGGACAGACATTCCTACGAGCAGTACTTC
>TRBV5-5|TRBJ2-2|TRBD2|NA
CASSPRTSGGGEANTGELFF
TGTGCCAGCAGCCCGCGTACTAGCGGGGGGGGCGAAGCGAACACCGGGGAGCTGTTTTTT
>TRBV5-1|TRBJ2-5|TRBD2|NA
CASSLRLAGEETQYF
TGCGCCAGCAGCTTGAGGCTAGCGGGGGAAGAGACCCAGTACTTC
>TRBV7-9|TRBJ1-4|NA|few
CASRGPGTPSSEKLFF
TGTGCCAGCAGAGGCCCCGGGACACCCTCAAGCGAAAAACTGTTTTTT
>TRBV30|TRBJ1-2|NA|NA
CAWSVEGVNYGYTF
TGTGCCTGGAGTGTTGAGGGGGTCAACTATGGCTACACCTTC
>TRBV6-5|TRBJ1-4|TRBD1|NA
CASRDRGTNEKLFF
TGTGCCAGCAGGGACAGGGGGACTAATGAAAAACTGTTTTTT
>TRBV14|TRBJ2-2|NA|NA
CASSQEYRNTGELFF
TGTGCCAGCAGCCAGGAATACAGGAACACCGGGGAGCTGTTTTTT
>TRBV29-1|TRBJ2-2|TRBD1|once
CSARTGFPNTGELFF
TGCAGCGCAAGGACAGGGTTCCCGAACACCGGGGAGCTGTTTTTT
>TRBV19|TRBJ1-1|TRBD1|once
CASLGQALAEAFF
TGTGCCAGCCTAGGACAGGCCCTGGCTGAAGCTTTCTTT
>TRBV29-1|TRBJ1-5|NA|NA
CSADTGEGPQHF
TGCAGCGCCGACACGGGGGAAGGTCCCCAGCATTTT
>TRBV3-1/TRBV3-2|TRBJ1-5|TRBD1|NA
CASSQGQQGFGNQPQHF
TGTGCCAGCAGCCAAGGGCAACAGGGGTTTGGCAATCAGCCCCAGCATTTT
>TRBV5-1|TRBJ1-3|NA|NA
CASTGNYESTIYF
TGCGCCAGCACCGGGAATTACGAAAGCACCATATATTTT
>TRBV14|TRBJ1-4|NA|once
CASSQFSAATNEKLFF
TGTGCCAGCAGCCAGTTTTCTGCGGCAACTAATGAAAAACTGTTTTTT
>TRBV28|TRBJ1-1|TRBD1|NA
CASSLLGTVGTEAFF
TGTGCCAGCAGTTTACTGGGGACAGTGGGGACTGAAGCTTTCTTT